This TCR beta chain was retrieved from a study of cytomegalovirus exposure and HLA in healthy donors. Whole-study results and caveats: Relative to the roughly 700-donor mean, N-insertions were reportedly fewer in an Asian-associated ancestry cluster in a later analysis. Cytomegalovirus-associated status was assigned to more than 150 TCR beta chains. Solely CMV serostatus was available to characterize immune exposure.

V lost 6 bases to trimming and J lost 6 bases; unmatched junction nucleotides: 11. The CDR3 totals 15 residues. Germline loops: CDR1 LNHDA, CDR2 SQIVND (reference sequence). A remark on this clone: The target antigen is unknown.

Primers for the PCR totalled 60 Vbeta and 13 Jbeta. Method: immunoSEQ multiplex PCR; TCRdb's copy keeps in-frame clones and lacks some. Of approximately 150,000 clones detected, 73% appear once; the ten largest clones hold 5.4%. Unrecorded immune exposures were likely, despite nominal health at sampling. This TCR derives from a woman aged 18-29 years in good health and CMV-seropositive. The J gene is TRBJ2-1, the V gene TRBV19; 7 bases line up with TRBD1. What was sequenced was PBMCs. CDR3 sequence reads: CASSSTGFGSNEQFF. The CDR3 bases are TGTGCCAGTAGCTCGACAGGGTTTGGCTCCAATGAGCAGTTCTTC.